The 27 T cell receptor beta chains listed next were all sequenced from one sample in a study of T cell repertoires in cytomegalovirus infection. No cognate antigen is known for these TCRs. TCRdb ran MiXCR on the reads and lists one entry per CDR3 protein. The sample consists of about half a million distinct CDR3 sequences, 30% to 35% of them appearing once. The sample was cultured PBMCs, taken from culture after CMV antigen stimulation. All receptors come from a human donor in good health (CMV status not recorded). Some clones in this sample may be carry-over from other donors' samples.

There are many counts of this clonotype. The CDR3 sequence: CASSLGVAGNEQFF. CDR3 coding DNA: TGTGCCAGCAGCTTAGGGGTCGCCGGCAATGAGCAGTTCTTC. The chain joins TRBV7-2 to TRBJ2-1; D remains ambiguous. V lost 1 base and J 6 bases, leaving 10 bases between the germline ends. The CDR3 has 14 residues. Germline CDR1 and CDR2: SGHTA and FQGNSA.

The rearrangement joins TRBV6-2 or TRBV6-3 to TRBJ2-1; unclear D gene. The germline gives CDR1 MNHEY, CDR2 SVGEGT. V lost 6 bases and J 0 bases, leaving 21 bases between the germline ends. The CDR3 extends over 18 amino acids. The CDR3 DNA follows: TGTGCCAGCAGACCCGCCCTTGTAGCAGTGAGCTCCTACAATGAGCAGTTCTTC. Its protein product is CASRPALVAVSSYNEQFF.

This clonotype occurred a few times. The rearrangement links TRBV7-2 to TRBJ2-2; 8 bases match TRBD2. There are 16 residues in the CDR3. Germline V gene lookup returns CDR1 SGHTA and CDR2 FQGNSA. Trimming took 4 bases from V and 1 from J; bases not matched to a gene: 5. The CDR3 nucleotides read TGTGCCAGCAGCTATGGGGGGACTAGGAACACCGGGGAGCTGTTTTTT. Amino acids: CASSYGGTRNTGELFF.

The rearrangement uses TRBV20-1 and TRBJ2-7, with D possibly TRBD1 on 6 matching bases. Germline values: CDR1 DFQATT, CDR2 SNEGSKA (reference sequence). V dropped 2 bases and J dropped 5 bases, with 19 bases sitting between them. The CDR3 spans 15 residues. CDR3 nucleotides: TGCAGTGCTAGAAATGAGTGGGGACATCCGAACGAGCAGTACTTC. Translating it yields CSARNEWGHPNEQYF.

This clonotype was recorded many times. The chain employs TRBV7-2 and TRBJ2-1; 10 bases agree with TRBD2. The CDR3 is 16 residues long. The germline gives CDR1 SGHTA, CDR2 FQGNSA. V lost 1 base, J lost 4 bases, and 4 bases stayed unmatched. The CDR3 region has the DNA TGTGCCAGCAGCTTAGAACTAGCGGGATCTTACAATGAGCAGTTCTTC. Translating gives CASSLELAGSYNEQFF.

This clonotype appeared many times. The V and J genes are TRBV6-1 and TRBJ1-1, with D perhaps matching TRBD1 (5 bases). This CDR3 comprises 13 residues. The ends were cut back, 9 bases at V and 4 bases at J, with 15 bases in the middle. Germline loops: CDR1 MNHNS, CDR2 SASEGT. The CDR3 here is CASSQGGVTEAFF. Here the CDR3 DNA reads TGTGCCAGTAGTCAGGGCGGAGTCACTGAAGCTTTCTTT.

This clonotype appeared a few times. The genes are TRBV7-9 and TRBJ2-1, with D perhaps matching TRBD1 or TRBD2 (6 bases each). V was pared by 1 base and J by 4 bases, with 11 bases between. The CDR3 has 15 residues. CDR1 is SEHNR and CDR2 is FQNEAQ in the germline V gene (reference sequence). The CDR3: CASSLGGAFYNEQFF. CDR3 DNA: TGTGCCAGCAGCTTAGGGGGGGCCTTTTACAATGAGCAGTTCTTC.

The rearrangement joins TRBV7-2 to TRBJ2-7; D not resolved. Trimming removed 5 bases from V and 3 bases from J, with 20 bases in between. The CDR3 covers 16 residues. Germline V lookup: CDR1 SGHTA, CDR2 FQGNSA. This CDR3 reads CASSPAPTGPDYEQYV. The CDR3 nucleotides are TGTGCCAGCAGCCCCGCCCCCACGGGCCCTGACTACGAGCAGTACGTC.

The CDR3 DNA is TGCGCCAGCAGCTCCGGAGATGAAAAACTGTTTTTT. Translated: CASSSGDEKLFF. The V call is TRBV5-1, the J call TRBJ1-4; D gene uncertain. The CDR3 has 12 amino acids. Germline V gives CDR1 SGHRS, CDR2 YFSETQ. Trimming took 3 bases from V and 6 from J, leaving 6 bases between them.

This clonotype occurred a few times. The J gene is TRBJ1-5, the V gene TRBV7-2; D ambiguous. V was pared by 1 base and J by 2 bases, with 9 bases between. Germline V gene sequence: CDR1 SGHTA, CDR2 FQGNSA. This CDR3 has 15 amino acids. This chain's CDR3 is CASSLVVKGNQPQHF. In DNA form, the CDR3 reads TGTGCCAGCAGCTTAGTGGTCAAAGGCAATCAGCCCCAGCATTTT.

In its sample, this clonotype was seen a few times. This rearrangement joins TRBV12-3 or TRBV12-4 to TRBJ1-1; D uncertain. The CDR3 spans 13 residues. Trimming cost V 3 bases and J 0 bases, with 5 bases left between them. As DNA, the CDR3 is TGTGCCAGCAGTTTCTGGATGAACACTGAAGCTTTCTTT. Protein sequence: CASSFWMNTEAFF.

The chain uses TRBV5-1 and TRBJ1-2; D gene ambiguous. The V gene lost 0 bases and the J gene lost 7 bases, with 16 bases spanning the gap. The CDR3 contains 15 residues. Germline assignment: CDR1 SGHRS and CDR2 YFSETQ. The CDR3 coding sequence is TGCGCCAGCAGCTTGGCCTTTAGGACGGCTAGTGGCTACACCTTC. It yields the protein CASSLAFRTASGYTF.

This clonotype was counted only a few times. The chain joins TRBV29-1 to TRBJ2-5, with D unresolved. Germline CDR1 is SQVTM and CDR2 is ANQGSEA. The CDR3 is 13 amino acids. Trimming left V 1 base short and J 7 bases short, with 13 bases between. CDR3 loop: CSVEVEAGGTQYF. The CDR3 nucleotides read TGCAGCGTTGAAGTGGAAGCCGGCGGGACCCAGTACTTC. Full variable domain (outside the CDR3, taken from reference TRBV29-1 and TRBJ2-5): SAVISQKPSRDICQRGTSLTIQCQVDSQVTMMFWYRQQPGQSLTLIATANQGSEATYESGFVIDKFPISRPNLTFSTLTVSNMSPEDSSIYLCSVEVEAGGTQYFGPGTRLLVL.

The chain uses TRBV18 and TRBJ1-5; D possibly corresponds to TRBD1 (6 bases). Looked up from germline, CDR1 is KGHSH and CDR2 is LQKENI. The CDR3 runs to 18 residues. V was clipped by 2 bases and J by 2 bases, with 19 bases between them. The CDR3 DNA sequence: TGTGCCAGCTCACCAAATACCGCGCAGGGGCTTGGCAATCAGCCCCAGCATTTT. This sequence encodes CASSPNTAQGLGNQPQHF.

The chain's CDR3 is CAISPGLPDTQYF. The CDR3 DNA reads TGTGCCATCAGTCCGGGACTACCGGATACGCAGTATTTT. The chain couples TRBV10-3 to TRBJ2-3; 7 bases map to TRBD2. V lost 5 bases and J lost 6; bases outside the gene matches: 5. This CDR3 comprises 13 residues. Per germline, CDR1 ENHRY and CDR2 SYGVKD.

This clonotype showed up many times. The genes are TRBV7-8 and TRBJ1-6; 7 positions match TRBD1. CDR1 is SGHVS and CDR2 is FQNEAQ in the germline V gene. The ends lost 3 bases at V and 5 bases at J; junction bases unmatched: 1. This CDR3 is built from 14 residues. The CDR3 bases are TGTGCCAGCAGCTTGGGACAGAATAATTCACCCCTCCACTTT. Amino acid sequence: CASSLGQNNSPLHF.

This chain joins TRBV9 and TRBJ2-7, with D possibly TRBD1 on 6 matching bases. The V end lost 0 bases, the J end lost 0 bases, and 10 bases lay between the germline ends. Germline lookup yields CDR1 SGDLS and CDR2 YYNGEE. This CDR3 spans 15 amino acids. CDR3 bases: TGTGCCAGCAGCGTAGGGAGACAGGACTCCTACGAGCAGTACTTC. Encoded protein: CASSVGRQDSYEQYF.

This clonotype was detected a few times. The V gene is TRBV7-2, the J gene TRBJ2-5, with TRBD1 identical over 8 bases. The ends lost 0 bases at V and 5 bases at J; junction bases unmatched: 8. The CDR3 is 16 amino acids. Germline values: CDR1 SGHTA, CDR2 FQGNSA. The CDR3 protein is CASSLAPQGVGETQYF. The CDR3 DNA sequence: TGTGCCAGCAGCTTAGCGCCACAGGGGGTGGGGGAGACCCAGTACTTC.

Comment on this clonotype: This could be a read error, since a much larger clone is one nucleotide away. V and J are TRBV11-2 and TRBJ1-1, with D uncertain. Germline-derived CDR1 and CDR2 are SGHAT and FQNNGV. The CDR3 extends over 12 amino acids. Trimming removed 5 bases from V and 0 bases from J, with 4 bases in between. The CDR3 sequence is CASSVLNTEAFF. As DNA, the CDR3 is TGTGCCAGCAGCGTCCTGAACACTGAAGCTTTCTTT.

This clonotype was seen a handful of times. The rearrangement links TRBV7-9 to TRBJ2-7; D is tentatively TRBD1 or TRBD2 (5 bases each). CDR1 and CDR2 (germline): SEHNR, FQNEAQ (reference sequence). The CDR3 covers 16 residues. Between the trimmed V and J ends, which lost 5 bases and 1 base, there was a span of 18 bases. The CDR3 nucleotides are TGTGCCAGCAGCGGCAGATCCGGGACGGGATCCTACGAGCAGTACTTC. Translated, it gives CASSGRSGTGSYEQYF.

This chain connects TRBV29-1 to TRBJ2-7; possibly TRBD1 for D (6 bases). Per the germline V gene, CDR1 is SQVTM and CDR2 is ANQGSEA. Trimming took 8 bases from V and 7 from J, leaving 36 bases between them. The CDR3 has 18 amino acids. The CDR3 sequence is CSSIRCIPTGGLRGEQYF. CDR3 sequence (DNA): TGCAGCTCGATCCGATGTATTCCGACAGGCGGGCTTAGGGGTGAGCAGTACTTC.

This chain joins TRBV7-8 and TRBJ1-1, with D tentatively TRBD1 (5 bases). V was trimmed by 7 bases and J by 0 bases, leaving 18 bases between them. This CDR3 has 16 amino acids. Per the germline V gene, CDR1 is SGHVS and CDR2 is FQNEAQ. The chain's CDR3 is CASINPLGVLNTEAFF. The CDR3 DNA reads as TGTGCCAGCATCAACCCACTAGGGGTCCTGAACACTGAAGCTTTCTTT.

This clonotype was observed a few times. This chain joins TRBV5-6 and TRBJ1-1; the match to TRBD1 covers 7 bases. The V gene end was trimmed by 2 bases and the J gene end by 8 bases; junction bases not matched to a gene: 12. The CDR3 extends over 15 amino acids. Germline-derived CDR1 and CDR2 are SGHDT and YYEEEE. The CDR3 sequence is CASSFLGGGGTEAFF. In nucleotides, the CDR3 is TGTGCCAGCAGCTTTTTGGGGGGAGGGGGCACCGAAGCTTTCTTT.

This clonotype was detected only once. This sequence joins TRBV19 and TRBJ1-3; D perhaps matches TRBD1 (5 bases). The CDR3 length is 14 residues. In germline, CDR1 is LNHDA, CDR2 SQIVND (reference sequence). V lost 8 bases and J 0 bases, leaving 11 bases between the germline ends. CDR3: CASGALPSGNTIYF. CDR3 bases: TGTGCCAGTGGGGCCCTCCCCTCTGGAAACACCATATATTTT.

A few counts support this clonotype. This sequence joins TRBV7-2 and TRBJ1-5; D is perhaps TRBD1 (5 bases). Germline CDR1 and CDR2: SGHTA and FQGNSA. This CDR3 region has 13 residues. Trimming pared 6 bases from V and 7 bases from J, leaving 13 bases between. The CDR3 reads CASSYDSWQPQHF. The CDR3 DNA follows: TGTGCCAGCAGTTATGACAGTTGGCAGCCCCAGCATTTT.

This rearrangement joins TRBV6-7 to TRBJ2-7, with D uncertain. TRBV6-7 is flagged as an ORF with uncertain function. CDR3 size: 14 residues. V lost 3 bases and J 4 bases, leaving 13 bases between the germline ends. DNA of the CDR3: TGTGCCAGCAGTTATTTTCGGAGTGAGTACGAGCAGTACTTC. Protein: CASSYFRSEYEQYF.

This clonotype was seen a few times. The J gene is TRBJ2-2, the V gene TRBV5-4, with a possible D match to TRBD1 (6 bases). V was pared by 4 bases and J by 5 bases, with 15 bases between. The CDR3 is 15 residues long. Germline CDR1 reads SGHNT; CDR2 reads YYREEE (reference sequence). The CDR3 reads CASSRRDTGTGELFF. The CDR3 nucleotides are TGTGCCAGCAGCCGACGGGACACCGGAACCGGGGAGCTGTTTTTT. The whole variable domain, filled in from reference TRBV5-4 and TRBJ2-2, reads ETGVTQSPTHLIKTRGQQVTLRCSSQSGHNTVSWYQQALGQGPQFIFQYYREEENGRGNFPPRFSGLQFPNYSSELNVNALELDDSALYLCASSRRDTGTGELFFGEGSRLTVL.